These 29 T cell receptor beta chains originate from one sample sequenced in a study of T cell repertoires in cytomegalovirus infection. TCRdb processed the reads anew with MiXCR; each CDR3 protein has one entry. Of fewer than 550,000 distinct CDR3 sequences detected, around 27% appear once; the ten largest clones hold 13%. The sample taken for sequencing was PBMCs. Receptors were obtained from a human donor in good health (CMV status not recorded). Some clones in this sample may be carry-over from other donors' samples.

This clonotype was recorded many times. An end of the junction differs from the germline gene, which may be a read error. This chain uses TRBV7-8 with TRBJ2-1, with TRBD2 as a possible D gene (5 bases). CDR3 size: 14 residues. The germline CDR1 and CDR2 sequences are SGHVS and FQNEAQ. CDR3 DNA: TGTGCCAGCAGCCTAGCTAGGGCGGCCAATGAGCAGTTCTTC. Translation gives CASSLARAANEQFF.

The chain carries TRBV28 and TRBJ1-5; D not certain. This CDR3 spans 12 amino acids. Germline assignment: CDR1 MDHEN and CDR2 SYDVKM. Trimming removed 2 bases from V and 7 bases from J, with 6 bases in between. CDR3 loop: CASSLIFQPQHF. The CDR3 coding sequence is TGTGCCAGCAGTTTAATTTTCCAGCCCCAGCATTTT. Filled out from reference TRBV28 and TRBJ1-5, the complete variable domain reads DVKVTQSSRYLVKRTGEKVFLECVQDMDHENMFWYRQDPGLGLRLIYFSYDVKMKEKGDIPEGYSVSREKKERFSLILESASTNQTSMYLCASSLIFQPQHFGDGTRLSIL.

The CDR3 loop is CASSFEWTDDEQFF. CDR3 nucleotides: TGTGCCAGCAGCTTCGAGTGGACCGACGATGAGCAGTTCTTC. The rearrangement uses TRBV11-2 and TRBJ2-1, with D hard to call. This CDR3 has 14 amino acids. Trimming took 3 bases from V and 8 from J, leaving 14 bases between them. Germline values: CDR1 SGHAT, CDR2 FQNNGV.

J is TRBJ1-5 and V is TRBV30, with D unclear. Per the germline V gene, CDR1 is GTSNPN and CDR2 is SVGIG (reference sequence). This CDR3 has 15 residues. V lost 0 bases, J lost 1 base, and 10 bases lay in between. The CDR3 here is CAWSVGSLSNQPQHF. For the CDR3, the DNA is TGTGCCTGGAGTGTCGGTTCCTTAAGCAATCAGCCCCAGCATTTT. Filled out from reference TRBV30 and TRBJ1-5, the complete variable domain reads SQTIHQWPATLVQPVGSPLSLECTVEGTSNPNLYWYRQAAGRGLQLLFYSVGIGQISSEVPQNLSASRPQDRQFILSSKKLLLSDSGFYLCAWSVGSLSNQPQHFGDGTRLSIL.

V and J are TRBV12-3 or TRBV12-4 and TRBJ2-7; D is uncertain. This CDR3 contains 13 residues. V was cut by 8 bases and J by 7 bases, with 18 bases left in between. The CDR3 DNA reads TGTGCCAGCTCCGCGGCCCCGGATAGGGAGCAGTACGTC. As protein: CASSAAPDREQYV.

CDR3 sequence: CASSEWGTSVKFF. CDR3 coding DNA: TGTGCCAGCAGTGAATGGGGGACTAGCGTGAAGTTCTTC. The chain uses TRBV25-1 and TRBJ2-1; 10 nucleotides match TRBD2. This CDR3 region has 13 residues. Losses at the gene ends were 1 base for V and 14 bases for J; bases not matched to a gene: 5. CDR1 is MGHDK, CDR2 SYGVNS, per germline.

V is TRBV6-2 or TRBV6-3 and J is TRBJ2-4; TRBD2 agrees at 11 bases. There are 18 residues in the CDR3. After removal of 7 bases from V and 3 bases from J, the junction contained 14 bases not matched to a gene. The germline V gene has CDR1 MNHEY and CDR2 SVGEGT. The CDR3 reads CASTPLLLAGDVKNIQYF. CDR3 sequence (DNA): TGTGCCAGCACCCCCCTGCTACTAGCGGGAGATGTCAAAAACATTCAGTACTTC.

This chain connects TRBV28 to TRBJ2-7; D unclear. The CDR3 has 14 residues. The ends were cut back, 5 bases at V and 3 bases at J, with 14 bases in the middle. CDR1 and CDR2 (germline): MDHEN, SYDVKM. The CDR3 DNA follows: TGTGCCAGCAGTAAACTTCCGGGCAACTACGAGCAGTACTTC. It yields the protein CASSKLPGNYEQYF.

V and J are TRBV19 and TRBJ2-4; 8 nucleotides line up with TRBD2. V lost 3 bases, J lost 1 base, and 17 bases stayed unmatched. The CDR3 spans 20 residues. Germline loops: CDR1 LNHDA, CDR2 SQIVND (reference sequence). CDR3 DNA sequence: TGTGCCAGTAGTATTCCGGCTGGCGGGAGGAGGAGTTTGGCCAAAAACATTCAGTACTTC. As protein: CASSIPAGGRRSLAKNIQYF.

A few counts support this clonotype. The CDR3 DNA reads TGCAGTGCTAGGAAGGCCTCCAACACCGGGGAGCTGTTTTTT. This gives the protein CSARKASNTGELFF. This chain connects TRBV20-1 to TRBJ2-2; D unresolved. V was clipped by 3 bases and J by 2 bases, with 10 bases between them. Germline V gene sequence: CDR1 DFQATT, CDR2 SNEGSKA (reference sequence). This CDR3 has 14 residues.

V gene TRBV4-2 combines with J gene TRBJ2-7; the match to TRBD2 covers 15 bases. Germline V lookup: CDR1 LGHNA, CDR2 YNFKEQ. The CDR3 runs 15 residues. V shed 4 bases, J shed 6 bases, and the junction held 4 bases outside the gene matches. In DNA form, the CDR3 reads TGTGCCAGCAGCCCTGTGGGACTAGCGGGAGGCGAGCAGTACTTC. As protein: CASSPVGLAGGEQYF.

There are a few counts of this clonotype. This chain connects TRBV19 to TRBJ1-6, with D perhaps TRBD1 (6 bases). Germline V CDR1 and CDR2: LNHDA, SQIVND (reference sequence). The CDR3 has 16 amino acids. Trimming stripped 7 bases from V and 7 bases from J, with 20 bases between. The CDR3 reads CASTILDGTQNSPLHF. The CDR3 bases are TGTGCCAGTACCATACTCGACGGGACACAGAATTCACCCCTCCACTTT.

The table lists this clonotype with many counts. The V call is TRBV7-9, the J call TRBJ2-3; D is ambiguous. The germline V and J ends were trimmed by 3 bases and 1 base, with 11 bases remaining between them. The CDR3 is made up of 15 amino acids. Germline-derived CDR1 and CDR2 are SEHNR and FQNEAQ (reference sequence). For the CDR3, the DNA is TGTGCCAGCAGCTTCTCGCGGATCGGCACAGATACGCAGTATTTT. Encoded protein: CASSFSRIGTDTQYF.

This clonotype has more than one count but fewer than ten. The J gene is TRBJ2-5, the V gene TRBV20-1; D may be TRBD1 (6 bases). CDR3 length: 14 residues. Trimming took 5 bases from V and 2 from J, leaving 15 bases between them. Germline CDR1 is DFQATT and CDR2 is SNEGSKA (reference sequence). In nucleotides, the CDR3 is TGCAGTGCTCATACAGGGTGGGAGCAAGAGACCCAGTACTTC. As protein: CSAHTGWEQETQYF.

V and J are TRBV9 and TRBJ2-1; D is unclear. The germline V and J ends were trimmed by 0 bases and 6 bases, with 10 bases remaining between them. The CDR3 sequence is 14 residues long. Germline V gives CDR1 SGDLS, CDR2 YYNGEE. CDR3 sequence (DNA): TGTGCCAGCAGCGTAGTAGGTACGGCCAATGAGCAGTTCTTC. It codes for CASSVVGTANEQFF.

The rearrangement joins TRBV28 to TRBJ2-7; TRBD2 aligns across 11 bases. The J segment lost 2 bases and the V segment lost 6 bases, leaving 9 bases of the junction unmatched. Per the germline V gene, CDR1 is MDHEN and CDR2 is SYDVKM. The CDR3 runs to 16 residues. The CDR3 spells CASSFSGRAFPYEQYF. CDR3 nucleotide sequence: TGTGCCAGCAGCTTTAGCGGGAGGGCCTTCCCCTACGAGCAGTACTTC.

The V call is TRBV18, the J call TRBJ2-3, with D possibly being TRBD2 (6 bases). Germline V lookup: CDR1 KGHSH, CDR2 LQKENI. This CDR3 comprises 14 residues. Trimming removed 4 bases at V and 0 bases at J, with 8 bases between. The CDR3 nucleotides read TGTGCCAGCTCACAGGGACTGAGCACAGATACGCAGTATTTT. Encoded protein: CASSQGLSTDTQYF. The full variable domain, its missing parts supplied by reference TRBV18 and TRBJ2-3, is NAGVMQNPRHLVRRRGQEARLRCSPMKGHSHVYWYRQLPEEGLKFMVYLQKENIIDESGMPKERFSAEFPKEGPSILRIQQVVRGDSAAYFCASSQGLSTDTQYFGPGTRLTVL.

The chain links TRBV20-1 to TRBJ2-7, with D unclear. Trimming stripped 2 bases from V and 2 bases from J, with 13 bases between. The CDR3 is 14 residues long. Germline V gene data show CDR1 as DFQATT and CDR2 as SNEGSKA (reference sequence). This CDR3 reads CSARNVLYPYEQYV. Written as DNA, the CDR3 is TGCAGTGCTAGAAATGTGTTATACCCCTACGAGCAGTACGTC.

This clonotype was seen repeatedly, ten times or more. The chain has TRBV7-8 and TRBJ1-5; TRBD1 agrees at 8 bases. This CDR3 is built from 15 residues. Germline loops: CDR1 SGHVS, CDR2 FQNEAQ. The J segment lost 5 bases and the V segment lost 5 bases, leaving 8 bases of the junction unmatched. The CDR3, as DNA: TGTGCCAGCAGCCCGATAACAGGGGGACATCAGCCCCAGCATTTT. Amino acids: CASSPITGGHQPQHF. The full variable domain, completed using reference TRBV7-8 and TRBJ1-5, is GAGVSQSPRYKVAKRGQDVALRCDPISGHVSLFWYQQALGQGPEFLTYFQNEAQLDKSGLPSDRFFAERPEGSVSTLKIQRTQQEDSAVYLCASSPITGGHQPQHFGDGTRLSIL.

The rearrangement joins TRBV19 to TRBJ2-1; 10 bases are shared with TRBD2. V trimming: 5 bases; J trimming: 4 bases; junction bases outside the gene matches: 8. The V gene's germline CDR1 is LNHDA and CDR2 SQIVND (reference sequence). The CDR3 sequence is 16 residues long. In DNA form, the CDR3 reads TGTGCCAGTAGTTACCTAGCGGGAGTAACATACAATGAGCAGTTCTTC. It codes for CASSYLAGVTYNEQFF.

Worth noting for this clonotype: A much larger clone lies a single base off, so this may be a read error. This chain joins TRBV7-2 and TRBJ2-5; no clear D gene. Germline V gene data show CDR1 as SGHTA and CDR2 as FQGNSA. CDR3 length equals 14 residues. Here the CDR3 DNA reads TGTGTCAGCAGCGCCCGGAATGGTGGGGAGACCCAGTACTTC. This translates into CVSSARNGGETQYF.

The J gene is TRBJ2-7, the V gene TRBV19, with 7 nucleotides matching TRBD2. This CDR3 comprises 14 residues. Germline assignment: CDR1 LNHDA and CDR2 SQIVND (reference sequence). Trimming took 0 bases from V and 3 from J; bases not matched to a gene: 2. The CDR3 DNA reads TGTGCCAGTAGTATAGAACCGGGAGGCTACGAGCAGTACTTC. Translation: CASSIEPGGYEQYF. The full variable domain, with the rest looked up from reference TRBV19 and TRBJ2-7, is DGGITQSPKYLFRKEGQNVTLSCEQNLNHDAMYWYRQDPGQGLRLIYYSQIVNDFQKGDIAEGYSVSREKKESFPLTVTSAQKNPTAFYLCASSIEPGGYEQYFGPGTRLTVT.

The sample holds a few counts of this clonotype. V is TRBV6-5 and J is TRBJ2-3; either TRBD1 or TRBD2 may fit D (5 bases each). V lost 0 bases and J 3 bases, leaving 13 bases between the germline ends. The CDR3 contains 16 residues. Germline-derived CDR1 and CDR2 are MNHEY and SVGAGI. The CDR3 sequence is CASSYSDSGLTDTQYF. DNA for the CDR3: TGTGCCAGCAGTTACTCTGACAGCGGATTAACAGATACGCAGTATTTT.

The chain is built from TRBV11-3 and TRBJ2-3; 9 bases fit TRBD2. The CDR3 totals 16 residues. Germline-derived CDR1 and CDR2 are SGHNT and YENEEA. With V trimmed by 5 bases and J by 6 bases, 12 bases remained unmatched. CDR3 bases: TGTGCCAGCAGCAGGGGGGAATTGCGGGAGGGGGATACGCAGTATTTT. Translated: CASSRGELREGDTQYF.

The chain combines TRBV10-2 with TRBJ2-1; maybe TRBD1 (6 bases). This CDR3 has 19 residues. Germline V lookup: CDR1 WSHSY, CDR2 SAAADI. Trimming cost V 0 bases and J 0 bases, with 18 bases left between them. The CDR3 DNA reads TGCGCCAGCAGTGAGTCGAAACTCCGGGACAAGAGCTCCTACAATGAGCAGTTCTTC. Translated, it gives CASSESKLRDKSSYNEQFF.

This clonotype occurred a few times. The V gene is TRBV19, the J gene TRBJ2-3; perhaps TRBD2 as D (5 bases). Trimming removed 5 bases from V and 2 bases from J, with 20 bases in between. Germline V CDR1 and CDR2: LNHDA, SQIVND (reference sequence). The CDR3 is made up of 17 amino acids. CDR3 bases: TGTGCCAGTAGTTGGAGGCGGACGCAAGCTTCCACAGATACGCAGTATTTT. Translating gives CASSWRRTQASTDTQYF.

The sample holds a few counts of this clonotype. V gene TRBV28 combines with J gene TRBJ2-5; D is perhaps TRBD2 (5 bases). Germline-derived CDR1 and CDR2 are MDHEN and SYDVKM. CDR3 length: 16 amino acids. Trimming left V 2 bases short and J 5 bases short, with 18 bases between. The chain's CDR3 is CASSLAEGAWLETQYF. DNA of the CDR3: TGTGCCAGCAGTTTAGCTGAGGGAGCATGGCTGGAGACCCAGTACTTC.

The chain couples TRBV12-3 or TRBV12-4 to TRBJ2-3; 14 bases align to TRBD2. CDR3 length: 17 residues. With V trimmed by 6 bases and J by 5 bases, 10 bases remained unmatched. The CDR3 loop is CASRLGTSGSLVDTQYF. The CDR3 coding sequence is TGTGCCAGCAGATTGGGGACTAGCGGGAGTTTGGTAGATACGCAGTATTTT.

This clonotype appeared many times. This chain uses TRBV12-3 or TRBV12-4 with TRBJ1-2; 7 bases align to TRBD1. This CDR3 is built from 15 residues. With 3 bases clipped from V and 4 bases from J, the junction kept 8 bases outside the gene matches. As DNA, the CDR3 is TGTGCCAGCAGTTTGGGGGCAGGGGGTCCCTATGGCTACACCTTC. This translates into CASSLGAGGPYGYTF.